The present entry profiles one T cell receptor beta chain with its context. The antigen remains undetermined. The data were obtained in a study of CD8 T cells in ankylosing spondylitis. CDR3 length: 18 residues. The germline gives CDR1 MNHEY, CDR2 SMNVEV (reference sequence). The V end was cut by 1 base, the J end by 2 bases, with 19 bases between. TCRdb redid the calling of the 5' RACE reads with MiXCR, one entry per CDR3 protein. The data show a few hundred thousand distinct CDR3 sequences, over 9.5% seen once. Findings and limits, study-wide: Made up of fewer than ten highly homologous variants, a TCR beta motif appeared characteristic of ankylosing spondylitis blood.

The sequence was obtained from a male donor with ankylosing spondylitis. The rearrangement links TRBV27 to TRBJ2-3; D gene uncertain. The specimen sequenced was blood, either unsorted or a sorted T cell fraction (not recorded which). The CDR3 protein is CASSLWAARKTYTDTQYF. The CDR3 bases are TGTGCCAGCAGTTTATGGGCGGCTCGTAAAACTTACACAGATACGCAGTATTTT.